This T cell receptor (beta chain) was obtained from a study of T-cell memory formation after mild COVID-19. Each CDR3 protein gets one entry after TCRdb re-called the 5' RACE reads with MiXCR. This sample has fewer than 250,000 distinct CDR3 sequences, with around 26% found just once. The CDR3 totals 14 residues. Trimming removed 2 bases from V and 8 bases from J, with 15 bases in between. The specimen was PBMCs or a T cell subset sorted from them (not recorded which). The receptor's source is an adult woman who had mild COVID-19 (a few samples of this study predate the infection). Cell type and time point are not known. The genes are TRBV12-3 or TRBV12-4 and TRBJ1-2; possible D gene TRBD1, 5 bases. This CDR3 is CASSLPPGRRGYTF. CDR3 in DNA: TGTGCCAGCAGTTTACCCCCAGGGCGTAGGGGCTACACCTTC.